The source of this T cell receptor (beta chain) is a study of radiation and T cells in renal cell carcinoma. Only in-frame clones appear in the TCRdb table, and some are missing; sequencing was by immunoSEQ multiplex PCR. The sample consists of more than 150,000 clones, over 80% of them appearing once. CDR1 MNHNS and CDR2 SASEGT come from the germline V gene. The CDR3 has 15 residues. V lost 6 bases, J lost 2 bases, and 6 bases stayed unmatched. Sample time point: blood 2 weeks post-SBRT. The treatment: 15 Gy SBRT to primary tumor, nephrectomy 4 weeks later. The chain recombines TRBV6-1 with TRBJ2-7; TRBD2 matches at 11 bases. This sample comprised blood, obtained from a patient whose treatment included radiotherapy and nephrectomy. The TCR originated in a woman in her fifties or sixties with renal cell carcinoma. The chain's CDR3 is CASSATSGGPYEQYF. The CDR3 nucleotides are TGTGCCAGCAGCGCAACTAGCGGGGGACCCTACGAGCAGTACTTC.